The entry below describes one T cell receptor (beta chain). Its antigen is as yet unknown. The CDR3 extends over 11 amino acids. The V end lost 8 bases, the J end lost 6 bases, and 13 bases lay between the germline ends. CDR1 is SQVTM, CDR2 ANQGSEA, per germline. This entry comes from a study of T cells in Graves' hyperthyroidism and ophthalmopathy. Clinical symptoms, serum thyroxine and TRAb, thyroid ultrasound and orbital computed tomography together formed the diagnostic basis. What was amplified from RNA transcripts were TCR beta CDR3 regions. HTBI primers drove first-round RT-PCR of the TCR CDR3. TCRdb re-called the multiplex PCR reads through MiXCR, storing one row per CDR3 protein. The sample yields roughly 710,000 distinct CDR3 sequences, 35% seen once. Broader study findings: Expanded thyroid clonotypes (above 0.001) were mostly also found in blood.

The rearrangement links TRBV29-1 to TRBJ1-2; D gene ambiguous. Sequenced: blood. The source of this sequence is a woman aged 40 to 50 with Graves' hyperthyroidism. CDR3 amino acids: CSLSPADGYTF. DNA of the CDR3: TGCAGCTTAAGTCCGGCGGATGGCTACACCTTC.